These T cell receptor beta chains were read from a single sample in a study of T-cell reconstitution after alpha-beta-depleted transplantation in children. Each CDR3 protein is one row after TCRdb ran MiXCR on the PCR reads. The data show tens of thousands of distinct CDR3 sequences, 9.2% seen once. The sample consisted of PBMCs, mostly from graft donor cells, taken 60 days after TCRalphabeta/CD19-depleted stem cell transplant. Receptor source: a male patient under 10 years old who had a stem cell transplant for chronic granulomatous disease, so the T cells may come from the graft donor. Both conserved end residues are part of each CDR3. D genes are given only for firm matches. The listing skips clone size in some rows; elsewhere it reads once, few, many or a size class.

d_call | j_call | clone_size | v_call | cdr3_aa | cdr3_nt
NA | TRBJ1-2 | many | TRBV7-6 | CASSQGGPGDYGYTF | TGTGCCAGCAGCCAAGGGGGGCCTGGTGACTATGGCTACACCTTC
TRBD2 | TRBJ2-7 | NA | TRBV9 | CASSVSPGLAGGGEQYF | TGTGCCAGCAGCGTATCCCCGGGACTAGCGGGAGGCGGCGAGCAGTACTTC
NA | TRBJ2-7 | many | TRBV12-3/TRBV12-4 | CASSETPYEQYF | TGTGCCAGCAGTGAAACGCCCTACGAGCAGTACTTC
NA | TRBJ2-4 | many | TRBV20-1 | CSAKGVDIQYF | TGCAGTGCTAAGGGAGTAGACATTCAGTACTTC
NA | TRBJ2-7 | NA | TRBV6-1 | CASSEQSAGSHEQYF | TGTGCCAGCAGTGAACAATCGGCAGGGAGCCACGAGCAGTACTTC
TRBD1 | TRBJ1-3 | many | TRBV5-1 | CASSWSGGGNTIYF | TGCGCCAGCAGCTGGTCAGGGGGCGGAAACACCATATATTTT
NA | TRBJ2-7 | many | TRBV11-2 | CASSSRGFGADEQYF | TGTGCCAGCAGCTCCAGGGGTTTTGGGGCTGACGAGCAGTACTTC
NA | TRBJ2-5 | NA | TRBV6-2/TRBV6-3 | CASSYMALETQYF | TGTGCCAGCAGTTACATGGCGTTGGAGACCCAGTACTTC
NA | TRBJ2-7 | few | TRBV24-1 | CATRYEQYF | TGTGCCACCCGATACGAGCAGTACTTC
NA | TRBJ1-2 | many | TRBV5-5 | CASSSPRDPSGGYTF | TGTGCCAGCAGCTCTCCCCGGGACCCCAGCGGAGGCTACACCTTC
TRBD1 | TRBJ1-1 | NA | TRBV19 | CASSKGQGAVTEAFF | TGTGCCAGTAGTAAGGGACAGGGGGCGGTTACTGAAGCTTTCTTT
TRBD1 | TRBJ1-2 | many | TRBV5-6 | CASRATGNYGYTF | TGTGCCAGCAGGGCGACAGGGAACTATGGCTACACCTTC
NA | TRBJ2-7 | many | TRBV20-1 | CSARVWDQAYEQYF | TGCAGTGCTAGAGTTTGGGACCAAGCCTACGAGCAGTACTTC
NA | TRBJ2-2 | many | TRBV12-3/TRBV12-4 | CASRAGTLTGELFF | TGTGCCAGCAGGGCCGGGACCCTCACCGGGGAGCTGTTTTTT
NA | TRBJ2-2 | many | TRBV27 | CASSLWGPGELFF | TGTGCCAGCAGTTTATGGGGACCCGGGGAGCTGTTTTTT
NA | TRBJ1-1 | many | TRBV11-2 | CASSLQEPALNTEAFF | TGTGCCAGCAGCTTACAAGAGCCAGCACTGAACACTGAAGCTTTCTTT
TRBD2 | TRBJ2-1 | NA | TRBV7-9 | CASNPPSGSPNEQFF | TGTGCCAGCAACCCTCCTAGCGGGAGTCCCAATGAGCAGTTCTTC
NA | TRBJ2-5 | many | TRBV12-3/TRBV12-4 | CASSPRVALNQETQYF | TGTGCCAGCAGTCCCCGGGTAGCGCTAAACCAAGAGACCCAGTACTTC
TRBD2 | TRBJ2-2 | many | TRBV6-5 | CASSYVAGGPGELFF | TGTGCCAGCAGTTACGTGGCGGGAGGGCCCGGGGAGCTGTTTTTT
NA | TRBJ1-4 | few | TRBV9 | CASSVGGGEKLFF | TGTGCCAGCAGCGTAGGGGGGGGTGAAAAACTGTTTTTT
TRBD2 | TRBJ2-7 | many | TRBV12-3/TRBV12-4 | CASSRTSGKIYEQYF | TGTGCCAGCAGCAGGACTAGCGGGAAGATCTACGAGCAGTACTTC
TRBD1 | TRBJ1-1 | many | TRBV14 | CASSREGALNTEAFF | TGTGCCAGCAGCCGGGAGGGGGCTTTGAACACTGAAGCTTTCTTT
NA | TRBJ2-7 | many | TRBV11-2 | CASSLVAGRAYEQYF | TGTGCCAGCAGCTTAGTTGCGGGCCGCGCCTACGAGCAGTACTTC
NA | TRBJ1-1 | many | TRBV4-2 | CASSQSGFMQGTMNTEAFF | TGTGCCAGCAGCCAATCGGGATTTATGCAGGGAACAATGAACACTGAAGCTTTCTTT
NA | TRBJ2-3 | many | TRBV7-2 | CASSSWGINTQYF | TGTGCCAGCAGCTCGTGGGGGATAAATACGCAGTATTTT
TRBD1 | TRBJ2-7 | many | TRBV30 | CAWTPGTGDYEQYF | TGTGCCTGGACCCCTGGGACAGGGGACTACGAGCAGTACTTC
NA | TRBJ2-1 | many | TRBV11-2 | CASSNHNEQFF | TGTGCCAGCAGCAATCACAATGAGCAGTTCTTC
TRBD2 | TRBJ2-7 | NA | TRBV10-3 | CAISEPTLTSGKDYEQYF | TGTGCCATCAGTGAGCCGACCTTGACTAGCGGGAAGGACTACGAGCAGTACTTC
NA | TRBJ1-5 | NA | TRBV20-1 | CSARDLQGNQPQHF | TGCAGTGCTAGAGATCTACAGGGCAATCAGCCCCAGCATTTT
NA | TRBJ2-3 | few | TRBV2 | CASSEGGGRTDTQYF | TGTGCCAGCAGTGAAGGGGGCGGACGCACAGATACGCAGTATTTT
NA | TRBJ2-2 | medium-sized | TRBV11-2 | CASSLVGDHGELFF | TGTGCCAGCAGCTTAGTCGGGGATCACGGGGAGCTGTTTTTT
NA | TRBJ2-1 | NA | TRBV11-3 | CASSLQNRNEQFF | TGTGCCAGCAGCTTACAAAACAGGAATGAGCAGTTCTTC
NA | TRBJ1-2 | many | TRBV4-1 | CASSQDRSRDINGYTF | TGCGCCAGCAGCCAAGATCGTAGCCGGGACATTAATGGCTACACCTTC